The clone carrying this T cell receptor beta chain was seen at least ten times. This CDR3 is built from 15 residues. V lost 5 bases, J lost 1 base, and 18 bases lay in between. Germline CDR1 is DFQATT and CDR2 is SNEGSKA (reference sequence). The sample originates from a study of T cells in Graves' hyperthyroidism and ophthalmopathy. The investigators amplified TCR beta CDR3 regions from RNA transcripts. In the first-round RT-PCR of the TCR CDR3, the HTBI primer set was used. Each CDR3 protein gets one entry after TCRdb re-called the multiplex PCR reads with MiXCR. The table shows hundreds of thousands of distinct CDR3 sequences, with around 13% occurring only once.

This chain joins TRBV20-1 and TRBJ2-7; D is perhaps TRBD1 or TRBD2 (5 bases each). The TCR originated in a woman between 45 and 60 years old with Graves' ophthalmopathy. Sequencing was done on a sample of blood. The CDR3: CSAGRPGAKSYEQYF. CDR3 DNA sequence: TGCAGTGCTGGTAGACCCGGGGCTAAGTCCTACGAGCAGTACTTC.